This paragraph covers one TCR beta chain sequence. The junction departs from the called germline gene at one end, perhaps through a read error. Additional DNA sequences in this sample encode the identical CDR3. The CDR3 has 11 amino acids. Germline V gives CDR1 MDHEN, CDR2 SYDVKM. The sample belongs to a study of blood T cell repertoires in COVID-19. Followed over time, Seattle patients had been enrolled while infection was active. In the original processing: Reference gene primer amplification yielded estimated nucleated cell counts. The protocol was immunoSEQ multiplex PCR, while the TCRdb copy is restricted to in-frame clones and leaves out a portion. For V, J and clone size, that table is used; D and trimming come from the DNA. The data hold 150,000 or so clones, with around 87% observed a single time.

Source material: peripheral blood. The V and J genes are TRBV28 and TRBJ1-5; D not resolved. The sequence came from a young man with COVID-19, enrolled during active disease. The CDR3, as DNA: TGTGCCAGCAGTTCGATGGGTACAGCGGCTTTT. Protein: CASSSMGTAAF.